The clone carrying this T cell receptor beta chain has only a few counts. The record originates from a study of blood T cells in healthy people across ages. Germline V lookup: CDR1 MGHDK, CDR2 SYGVNS. The CDR3 contains 18 residues. Caucasian, healthy and from Russia, the donors were aged between about 6 and 90. Sample-barcoded 5' priming and a J-beta primer mix drove a second PCR of roughly 7 to 11 cycles. Every sample produced at least 2.5 million CDR3-containing paired-end reads. In TCRdb, the 5' RACE reads were re-called with MiXCR into one record per CDR3 protein. Here the sample spans 600,000 to 850,000 distinct CDR3 sequences, 25% being singletons. Separately, the same data were catalogued under a study of T cells of mothers and their children.

This TCR came from a boy between 5 and 17 years old in good health. The sequenced sample consisted of blood. The chain uses TRBV25-1 and TRBJ2-5; D is tentatively TRBD1 or TRBD2 (5 bases each). The end of the DNA is better explained by TRBJ2-1, so the J call may be wrong. CDR3 nucleotide sequence: TGTGCCAGCAGTGAATCATGGGCCGGGGCCTCAGGAACTAATGAGCAGTTCTTC. Encoded protein: CASSESWAGASGTNEQFF.